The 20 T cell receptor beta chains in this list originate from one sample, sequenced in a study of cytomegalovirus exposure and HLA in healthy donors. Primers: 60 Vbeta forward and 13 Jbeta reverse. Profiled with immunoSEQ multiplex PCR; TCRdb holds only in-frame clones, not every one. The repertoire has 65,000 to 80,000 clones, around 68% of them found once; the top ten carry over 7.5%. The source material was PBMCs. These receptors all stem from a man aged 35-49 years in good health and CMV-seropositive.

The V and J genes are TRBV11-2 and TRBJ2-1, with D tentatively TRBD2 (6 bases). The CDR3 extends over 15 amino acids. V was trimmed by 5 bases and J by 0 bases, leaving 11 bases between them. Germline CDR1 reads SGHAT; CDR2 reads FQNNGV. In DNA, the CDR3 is TGTGCCAGCAGCCCGAGGGACTTCTCCTACAATGAGCAGTTCTTC. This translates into CASSPRDFSYNEQFF.

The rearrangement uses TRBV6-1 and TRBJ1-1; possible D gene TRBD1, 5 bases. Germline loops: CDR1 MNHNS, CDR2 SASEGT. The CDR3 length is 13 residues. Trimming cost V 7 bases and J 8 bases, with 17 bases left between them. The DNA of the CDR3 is TGTGCCAGCAAAAGACTTGGACATGTAGAAGCTTTCTTT. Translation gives CASKRLGHVEAFF.

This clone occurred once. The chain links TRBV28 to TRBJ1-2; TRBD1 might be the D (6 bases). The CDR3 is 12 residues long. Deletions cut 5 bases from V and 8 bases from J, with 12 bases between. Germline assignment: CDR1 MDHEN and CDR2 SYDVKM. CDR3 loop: CASSTRGWGYTF. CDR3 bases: TGTGCCAGCAGTACCAGGGGTTGGGGCTACACCTTC.

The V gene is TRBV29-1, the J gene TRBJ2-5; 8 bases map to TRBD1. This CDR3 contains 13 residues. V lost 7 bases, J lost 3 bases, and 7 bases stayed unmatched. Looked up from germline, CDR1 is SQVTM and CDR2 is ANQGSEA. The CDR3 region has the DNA TGCAGCGCTCCCCTGACAGGGGAAGAGACCCAGTACTTC. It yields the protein CSAPLTGEETQYF. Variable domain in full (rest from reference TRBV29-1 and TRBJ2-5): SAVISQKPSRDICQRGTSLTIQCQVDSQVTMMFWYRQQPGQSLTLIATANQGSEATYESGFVIDKFPISRPNLTFSTLTVSNMSPEDSSIYLCSAPLTGEETQYFGPGTRLLVL.

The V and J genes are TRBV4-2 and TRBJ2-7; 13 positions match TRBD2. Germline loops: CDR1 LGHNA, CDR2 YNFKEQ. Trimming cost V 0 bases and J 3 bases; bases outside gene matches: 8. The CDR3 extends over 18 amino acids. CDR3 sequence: CASSQDWVTSGGFYEQYF. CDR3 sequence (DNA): TGTGCCAGCAGCCAAGATTGGGTGACTAGCGGGGGGTTCTACGAGCAGTACTTC.

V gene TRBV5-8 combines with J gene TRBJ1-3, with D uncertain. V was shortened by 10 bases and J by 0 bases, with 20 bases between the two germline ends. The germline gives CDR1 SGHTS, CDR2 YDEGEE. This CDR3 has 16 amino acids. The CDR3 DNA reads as TGTGCCGCCGAGGGCAGGACCATTAGCTCTGGAAACACCATATATTTT. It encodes CAAEGRTISSGNTIYF.

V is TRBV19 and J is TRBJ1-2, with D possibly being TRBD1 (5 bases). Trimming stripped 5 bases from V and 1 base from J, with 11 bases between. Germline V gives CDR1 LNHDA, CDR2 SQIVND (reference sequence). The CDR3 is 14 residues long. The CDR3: CASSVNQGNYGYTF. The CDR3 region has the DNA TGTGCCAGTAGTGTTAATCAGGGTAACTATGGCTACACCTTC.

CDR3 in amino acids: CASGQRGNTIYF. Written as DNA, the CDR3 is TGTGCCTCCGGACAGAGGGGAAACACCATATATTTT. J is TRBJ1-3 and V is TRBV30, with D perhaps matching TRBD1 (6 bases). The CDR3 runs to 12 residues. Germline V gene data show CDR1 as GTSNPN and CDR2 as SVGIG (reference sequence). Trimming took 7 bases from V and 4 from J, leaving 11 bases between them.

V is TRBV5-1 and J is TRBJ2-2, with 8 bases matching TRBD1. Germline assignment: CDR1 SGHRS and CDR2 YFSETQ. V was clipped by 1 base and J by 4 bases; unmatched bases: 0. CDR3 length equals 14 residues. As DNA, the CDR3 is TGCGCCAGCAGCTTGCAGGGGGCCACCGGGGAGCTGTTTTTT. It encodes CASSLQGATGELFF.

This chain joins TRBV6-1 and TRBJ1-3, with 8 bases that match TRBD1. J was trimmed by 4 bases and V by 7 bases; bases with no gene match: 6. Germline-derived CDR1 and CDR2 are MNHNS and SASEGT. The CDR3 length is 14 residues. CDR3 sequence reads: CASKADRVGNTIYF. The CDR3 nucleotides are TGTGCCAGCAAGGCGGACAGGGTGGGAAACACCATATATTTT.

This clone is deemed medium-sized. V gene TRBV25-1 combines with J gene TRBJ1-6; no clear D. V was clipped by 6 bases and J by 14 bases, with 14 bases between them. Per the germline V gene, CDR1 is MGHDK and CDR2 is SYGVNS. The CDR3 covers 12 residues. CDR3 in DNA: TGTGCCAGCAGGGCGGGTAATTCGGCCCTCCACTTT. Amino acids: CASRAGNSALHF. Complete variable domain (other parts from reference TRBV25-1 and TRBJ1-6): EADIYQTPRYLVIGTGKKITLECSQTMGHDKMYWYQQDPGMELHLIHYSYGVNSTEKGDLSSESTVSRIRTEHFPLTLESARPSHTSQYLCASRAGNSALHFGNGTRLTVT.

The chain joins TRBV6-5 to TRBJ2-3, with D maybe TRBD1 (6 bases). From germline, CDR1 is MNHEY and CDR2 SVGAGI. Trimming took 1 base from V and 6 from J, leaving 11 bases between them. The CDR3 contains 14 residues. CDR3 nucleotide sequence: TGTGCCAGCAGTTACTACCAGGGGTCGGATACGCAGTATTTT. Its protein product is CASSYYQGSDTQYF.

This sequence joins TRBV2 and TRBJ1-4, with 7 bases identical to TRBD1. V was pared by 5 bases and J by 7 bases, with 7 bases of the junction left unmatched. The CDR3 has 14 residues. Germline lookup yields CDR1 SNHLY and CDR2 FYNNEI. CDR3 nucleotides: TGTGCCAGCAGTCGGGACAGCGCAAGTGAAAAACTGTTTTTT. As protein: CASSRDSASEKLFF.

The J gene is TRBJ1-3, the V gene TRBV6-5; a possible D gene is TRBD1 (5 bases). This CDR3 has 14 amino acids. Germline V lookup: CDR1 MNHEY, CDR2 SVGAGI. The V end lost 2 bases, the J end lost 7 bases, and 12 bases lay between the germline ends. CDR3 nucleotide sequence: TGTGCCAGCAGTTACCGACAGCTAGCGAACACCATATATTTT. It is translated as CASSYRQLANTIYF.

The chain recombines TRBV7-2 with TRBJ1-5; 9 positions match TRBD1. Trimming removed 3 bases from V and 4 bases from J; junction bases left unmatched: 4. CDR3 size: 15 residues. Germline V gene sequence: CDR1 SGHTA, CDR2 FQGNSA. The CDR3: CASSLTGTGNQPQHF. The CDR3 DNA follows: TGTGCCAGCAGCTTGACCGGGACAGGGAATCAGCCCCAGCATTTT.

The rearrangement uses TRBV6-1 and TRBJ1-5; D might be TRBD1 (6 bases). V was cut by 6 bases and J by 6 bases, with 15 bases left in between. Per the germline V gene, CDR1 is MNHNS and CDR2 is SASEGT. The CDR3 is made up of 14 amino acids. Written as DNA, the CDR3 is TGTGCCAGCAGGATAGGGGGTTACGGTCAGCCCCAGCATTTT. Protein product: CASRIGGYGQPQHF.

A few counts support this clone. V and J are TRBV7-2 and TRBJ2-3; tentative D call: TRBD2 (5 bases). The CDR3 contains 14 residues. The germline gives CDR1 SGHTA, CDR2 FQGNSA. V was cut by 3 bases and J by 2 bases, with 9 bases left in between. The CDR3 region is CASSFTGITDTQYF. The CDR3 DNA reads TGTGCCAGCAGCTTCACCGGGATCACAGATACGCAGTATTTT.

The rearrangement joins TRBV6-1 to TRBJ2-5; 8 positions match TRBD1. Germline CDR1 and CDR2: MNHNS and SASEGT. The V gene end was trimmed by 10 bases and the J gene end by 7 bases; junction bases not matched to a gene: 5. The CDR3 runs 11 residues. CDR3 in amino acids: CATGGSGTQYF. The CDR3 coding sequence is TGTGCCACAGGGGGCTCGGGGACCCAGTACTTC.

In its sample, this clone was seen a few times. The CDR3, as DNA: TGTGCCAGCAGCCCCCTGACACAGGGTCGGGAGACCCAGTACTTC. It specifies CASSPLTQGRETQYF. The chain has TRBV28 and TRBJ2-5, with D perhaps matching TRBD1 (6 bases). The germline V gene encodes CDR1 MDHEN and CDR2 SYDVKM. The CDR3 length is 15 residues. Trimming stripped 6 bases from V and 5 bases from J, with 19 bases between. Full variable domain (outside the CDR3, taken from reference TRBV28 and TRBJ2-5): DVKVTQSSRYLVKRTGEKVFLECVQDMDHENMFWYRQDPGLGLRLIYFSYDVKMKEKGDIPEGYSVSREKKERFSLILESASTNQTSMYLCASSPLTQGRETQYFGPGTRLLVL.

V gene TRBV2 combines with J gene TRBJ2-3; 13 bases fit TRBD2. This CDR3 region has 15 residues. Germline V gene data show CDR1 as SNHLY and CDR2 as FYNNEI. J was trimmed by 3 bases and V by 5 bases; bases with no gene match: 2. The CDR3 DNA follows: TGTGCCAGCAGTTTACTAGCGGGGGGGACAGATACGCAGTATTTT. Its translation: CASSLLAGGTDTQYF.